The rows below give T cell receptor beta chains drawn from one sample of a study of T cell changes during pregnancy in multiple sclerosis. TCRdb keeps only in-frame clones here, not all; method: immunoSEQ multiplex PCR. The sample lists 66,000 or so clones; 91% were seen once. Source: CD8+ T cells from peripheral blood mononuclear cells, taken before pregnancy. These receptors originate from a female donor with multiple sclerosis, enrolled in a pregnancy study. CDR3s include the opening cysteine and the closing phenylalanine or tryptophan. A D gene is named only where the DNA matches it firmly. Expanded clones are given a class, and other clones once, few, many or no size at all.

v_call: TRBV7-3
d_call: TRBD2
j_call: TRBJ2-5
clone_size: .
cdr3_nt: TGTGCCAGCAGCTTAACTAGCGGGGCGGGGGAGACCCAGTACTTC
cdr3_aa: CASSLTSGAGETQYF

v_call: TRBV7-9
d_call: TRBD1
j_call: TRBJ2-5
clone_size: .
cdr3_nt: TGTGCCAGCAGCTCGGCCCCCGGGACAGGGAAAGAGACCCAGTACTTC
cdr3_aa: CASSSAPGTGKETQYF

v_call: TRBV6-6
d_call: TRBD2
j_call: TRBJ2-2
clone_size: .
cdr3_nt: TGTGCCAGCACCACAGTTTCGGGGGGTCCGACCGGGGAGCTGTTTTTT
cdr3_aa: CASTTVSGGPTGELFF

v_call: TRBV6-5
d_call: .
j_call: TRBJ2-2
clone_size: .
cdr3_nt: TGTGCCAGCAGTTATTCGGGGGGCTACACCGGGGAGCTGTTTTTT
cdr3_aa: CASSYSGGYTGELFF

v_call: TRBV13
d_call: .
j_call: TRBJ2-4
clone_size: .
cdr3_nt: TGTGCCAGCAGCGGACTCATTTCCAAAAACATTCAGTACTTC
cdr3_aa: CASSGLISKNIQYF

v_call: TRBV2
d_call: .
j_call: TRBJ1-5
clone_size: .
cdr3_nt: TGTGCCAGCAACACGGGATTACAGCCCCAGCATTTT
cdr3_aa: CASNTGLQPQHF

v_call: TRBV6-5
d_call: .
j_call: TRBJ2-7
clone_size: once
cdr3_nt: TGTGCCAGCAGCCGAACAGTATCCTACGAGCAGTACTTC
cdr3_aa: CASSRTVSYEQYF

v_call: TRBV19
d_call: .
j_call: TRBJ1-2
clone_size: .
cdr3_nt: TGTGCCAGTAGTCCCCCGACAGAGAACTATGGCTACACCTTC
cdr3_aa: CASSPPTENYGYTF

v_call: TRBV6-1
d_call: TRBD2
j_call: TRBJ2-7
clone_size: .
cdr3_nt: TGTGCCAGCAGTGACCCCCGGGGGGGCACCTACGAGCAGTACTTC
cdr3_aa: CASSDPRGGTYEQYF

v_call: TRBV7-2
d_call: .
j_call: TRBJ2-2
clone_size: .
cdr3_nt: TGTGCCAGCAGCTTGGAACGGGACACCGGGGAGCTGTTTTTT
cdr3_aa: CASSLERDTGELFF

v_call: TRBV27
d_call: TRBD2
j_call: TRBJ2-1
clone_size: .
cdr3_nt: TGTGCCAGCAGTTTATTAGCGGGGGCTGGGAATGAGCAGTTCTTC
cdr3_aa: CASSLLAGAGNEQFF

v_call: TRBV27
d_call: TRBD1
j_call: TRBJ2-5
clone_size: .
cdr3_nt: TGTGCCAGCAGTCTCCTACAGGGGGAGGAGACCCAGTACTTC
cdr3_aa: CASSLLQGEETQYF

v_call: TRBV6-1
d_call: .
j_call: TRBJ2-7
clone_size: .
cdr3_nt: TGTGCCAGCAGTGGTCGTTCGGTAGCCTACGAGCAGTACTTC
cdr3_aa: CASSGRSVAYEQYF

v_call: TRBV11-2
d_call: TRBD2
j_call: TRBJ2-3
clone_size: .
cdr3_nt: TGTGCCAGCAGCTTAAGGTGGCGGGAGGGTGATGGAGATACGCAGTATTTT
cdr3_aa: CASSLRWREGDGDTQYF

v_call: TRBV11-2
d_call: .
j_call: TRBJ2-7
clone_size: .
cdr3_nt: TGTGCCAGCAGCTTAGAGGGCACCTACGAGCAGTACTTC
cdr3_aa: CASSLEGTYEQYF

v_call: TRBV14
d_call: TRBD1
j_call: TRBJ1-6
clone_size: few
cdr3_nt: TGTGCCAGCAGCCGGAACCGACAGGGATCTTCACCCCTCCACTTT
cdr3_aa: CASSRNRQGSSPLHF

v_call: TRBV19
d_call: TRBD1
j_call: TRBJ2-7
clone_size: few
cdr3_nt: TGTGCCAGTAGTGGGACAGTCTCCTACGAGCAGTACTTC
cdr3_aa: CASSGTVSYEQYF

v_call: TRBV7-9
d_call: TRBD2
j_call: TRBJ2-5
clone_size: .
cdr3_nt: TGTGCCAGCACCCTAGCCGGGGGGGCACAAGAGACCCAGTACTTC
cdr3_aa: CASTLAGGAQETQYF

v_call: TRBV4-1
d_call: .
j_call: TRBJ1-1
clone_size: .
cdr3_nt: TGCGCCAGCAGCCAAGGGGCGGGGACTGAAGCTTTCTTT
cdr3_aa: CASSQGAGTEAFF

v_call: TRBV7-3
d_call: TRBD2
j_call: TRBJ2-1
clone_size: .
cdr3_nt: TGTGCCAGCAGCCCCGTAGCGGGGGAACACAATGAGCAGTTCTTC
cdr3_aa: CASSPVAGEHNEQFF

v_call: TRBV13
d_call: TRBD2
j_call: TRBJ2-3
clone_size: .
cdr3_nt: TGTGCCAGCAGCGCCCCCCGGGGGGGCACAGATACGCAGTATTTT
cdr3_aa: CASSAPRGGTDTQYF

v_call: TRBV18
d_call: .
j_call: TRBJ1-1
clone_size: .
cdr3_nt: TGTGCCAGCTCCGTGGGGGGGTCTGAAGCTTTCTTT
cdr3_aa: CASSVGGSEAFF

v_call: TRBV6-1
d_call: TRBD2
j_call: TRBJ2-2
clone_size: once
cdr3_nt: TGTGCCAGCAGTGAAGGGGTTTGGGAGGGAACGGTCACCGGGGAGCTGTTTTTT
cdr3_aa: CASSEGVWEGTVTGELFF

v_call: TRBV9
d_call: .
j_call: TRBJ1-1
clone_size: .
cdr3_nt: TGTGCCAGCAGCCCTACCTCTAAGGCGGATGAAGCTTTCTTT
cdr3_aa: CASSPTSKADEAFF

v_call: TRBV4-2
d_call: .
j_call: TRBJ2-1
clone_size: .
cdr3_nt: TGTGCCAGCAGCCCATTTGGCGGGGACAATGAGCAGTTCTTC
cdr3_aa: CASSPFGGDNEQFF

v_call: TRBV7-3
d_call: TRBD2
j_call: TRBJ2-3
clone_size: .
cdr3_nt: TGTGCCAGCAGCTTAGATGGGACTAGCGGGGGTAGCACAGATACGCAGTATTTT
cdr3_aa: CASSLDGTSGGSTDTQYF

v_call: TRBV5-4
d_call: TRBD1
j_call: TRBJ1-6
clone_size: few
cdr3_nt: TGTGCCAGCAGCTTGGGGGATGGGACAGGGATCTCACCCCTCCACTTT
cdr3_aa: CASSLGDGTGISPLHF

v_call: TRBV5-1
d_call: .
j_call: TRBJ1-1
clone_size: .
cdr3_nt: TGCGCCAGCAGACCAGGGTTGGACACTGAAGTTTTCTTT
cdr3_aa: CASRPGLDTEVFF

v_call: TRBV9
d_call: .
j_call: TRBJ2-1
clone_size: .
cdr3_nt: TGTGCCAGCAGCGGCGGCGGACTACTCAATGAGCAGTTCTTC
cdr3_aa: CASSGGGLLNEQFF

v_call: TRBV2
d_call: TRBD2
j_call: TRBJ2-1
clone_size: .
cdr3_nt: TGTGCCAGCAGGGCGGGGGACCTCTCCTACAATGAGCAGTTCTTC
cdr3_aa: CASRAGDLSYNEQFF

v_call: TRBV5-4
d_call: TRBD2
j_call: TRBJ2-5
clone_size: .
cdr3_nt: TGTGCCAGCAGCTTGGGGCTAGCGGGGGAGACCTCTGGGGAGACCCAGTACTTC
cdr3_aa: CASSLGLAGETSGETQYF

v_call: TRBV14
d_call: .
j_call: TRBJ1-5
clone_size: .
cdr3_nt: TGTGCCAGCAGCATCGGTAATGATCAGCCCCAGCATTTT
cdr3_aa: CASSIGNDQPQHF

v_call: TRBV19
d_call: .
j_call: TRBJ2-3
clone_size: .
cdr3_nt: TGTGCCAGTAGTTCCCTAGTGTTTCCAGATACGCAGTATTTT
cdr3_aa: CASSSLVFPDTQYF

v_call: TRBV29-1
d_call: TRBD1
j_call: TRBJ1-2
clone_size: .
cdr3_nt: TGCAGCGTGAATCGACAGGGGAGAAACTATGGCTACACCTTC
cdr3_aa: CSVNRQGRNYGYTF

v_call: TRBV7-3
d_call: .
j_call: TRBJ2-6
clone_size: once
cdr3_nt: TGTGCCAGCGGCGAGGTTGGGGCCAACGTCCTGACTTTC
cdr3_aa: CASGEVGANVLTF

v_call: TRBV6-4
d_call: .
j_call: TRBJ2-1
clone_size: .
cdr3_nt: TGTGCCAGCAGGCGTATTAGGTGGGCTTACAATGAGCAGTTCTTC
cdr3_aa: CASRRIRWAYNEQFF

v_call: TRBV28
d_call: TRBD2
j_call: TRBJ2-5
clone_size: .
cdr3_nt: TGTGCCAGCAGACTCACTAGCGCAGAGACCCAGTACTTC
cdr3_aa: CASRLTSAETQYF

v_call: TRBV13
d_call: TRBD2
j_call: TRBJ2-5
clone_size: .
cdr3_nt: TGTGCCAGCAGCTTAGAAGGGACTAGCGGGGAGGAGACCCAGTACTTC
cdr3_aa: CASSLEGTSGEETQYF

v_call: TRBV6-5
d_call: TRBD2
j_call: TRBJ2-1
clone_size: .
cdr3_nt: TGTGCCAGCAGTTATCTAGCGGGGGGGATTGAGCAGTTCTTC
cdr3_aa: CASSYLAGGIEQFF

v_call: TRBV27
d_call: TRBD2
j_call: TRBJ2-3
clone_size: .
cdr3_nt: TGTGCCAGCAGTTTATTTGATCCGGGACTAGCGGGGGCTAGCACAGATACGCAGTATTTT
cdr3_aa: CASSLFDPGLAGASTDTQYF

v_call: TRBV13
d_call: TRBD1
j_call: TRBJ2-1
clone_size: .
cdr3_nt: TGTGCCAGCAGCTCGGGACAGGGGGCCCATGAGCAGTTCTTC
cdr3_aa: CASSSGQGAHEQFF

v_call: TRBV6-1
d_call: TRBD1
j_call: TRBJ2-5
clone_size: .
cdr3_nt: TGTGCCAGCAGTGACTCGACAGGGTCGGTAGAGACCCAGTACTTC
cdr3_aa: CASSDSTGSVETQYF